Only one count was recorded for the clone carrying this T cell receptor beta chain. J lost 2 bases, V lost 5 bases, and 4 bases had no gene match. The germline gives CDR1 SGHVS, CDR2 FNYEAQ. CDR3 length: 15 amino acids. The cohort comprised adults aged about 18 to 90 years residing in under 25 US areas. Among Cohort 3 donors, those recovered had two negative PCRs, clearance, or symptom resolution. This record belongs to a study of blood T cell repertoires in COVID-19. As originally analysed: Estimates of nucleated cell counts were drawn from the amplification of reference gene primers. Produced via immunoSEQ multiplex PCR; TCRdb's table is partial and in-frame only. The V and J calls and clone size are taken from that table; D and trimming were inferred from the DNA. The sample carries 300,000 or so clones, about nine tenths recorded once.

The specimen sequenced was PBMCs or T cells enriched from blood (not recorded which). This TCR was recovered from a man aged 55 to 70 who had recovered from COVID-19. The gene calls are TRBV7-6 and TRBJ1-4; 8 bases line up with TRBD1. The CDR3 region is CASSPRTGTNEKLFF. CDR3 nucleotides: TGTGCCAGCAGCCCAAGGACAGGGACTAATGAAAAACTGTTTTTT.